A single sample is the source of the 27 T cell receptor beta chains below, sequenced in a study of blood T cell repertoires in COVID-19 (dated by TCRdb to 2019 to 2021). The method was the immunoSEQ multiplex PCR assay. The source is immuneACCESS, and TCRdb retained only in-frame sequences with V and J called. Part of the clones is not carried over; for the studies checked, unresolved V genes explain less than half of this, and the remainder is unexplained. This sample is represented by approximately 70,000 clones; roughly 84% of them were singletons. The top ten hold 4.5% of the sample. Sequences were obtained from peripheral blood. These receptors originate from a woman between 55 and 75 years old with acute or convalescent COVID-19.

This chain uses TRBV5-1 with TRBJ1-1, with D tentatively TRBD1 (5 bases). V was clipped by 4 bases and J by 5 bases, with 21 bases between them. CDR1 and CDR2 from the germline V gene are SGHRS and YFSETQ. The CDR3 is made up of 16 amino acids. This chain's CDR3 is CASSQSDGGLRTEAFF. In nucleotides, the CDR3 is TGCGCCAGCAGCCAATCCGACGGGGGTCTTAGGACTGAAGCTTTCTTT.

J is TRBJ2-7 and V is TRBV19, with D uncertain. This CDR3 has 15 residues. V lost 3 bases to trimming and J lost 0 bases, with 12 bases between them. Germline values: CDR1 LNHDA, CDR2 SQIVND (reference sequence). CDR3 loop: CASSMYAESSYEQYF. The CDR3 coding sequence is TGTGCCAGTAGTATGTACGCTGAGAGCTCCTACGAGCAGTACTTC.

The chain couples TRBV30 to TRBJ1-2; D uncertain. Trimming removed 8 bases from V and 8 bases from J, with 12 bases in between. This CDR3 has 10 residues. CDR1 GTSNPN and CDR2 SVGIG come from the germline V gene (reference sequence). In nucleotides, the CDR3 is TGTGCCGGCGGGCTTGAGGGCTACACCTTC. It is translated as CAGGLEGYTF.

The chain carries TRBV30 and TRBJ1-5; 9 bases match TRBD1. The V gene's germline CDR1 is GTSNPN and CDR2 SVGIG (reference sequence). With V trimmed by 1 base and J by 5 bases, 9 bases remained unmatched. This CDR3 is built from 16 residues. CDR3 sequence (DNA): TGTGCCTGGAGTGGTCCGACAGGGGGGTTTGATCAGCCCCAGCATTTT. Its translation is CAWSGPTGGFDQPQHF.

The genes are TRBV5-1 and TRBJ1-3; 11 bases map to TRBD1. From germline, CDR1 is SGHRS and CDR2 YFSETQ. With V trimmed by 2 bases and J by 6 bases, 4 bases remained unmatched. The CDR3 runs to 15 residues. The CDR3 DNA follows: TGCGCCAGCAGCTTCGGGACAGGGGGAGCAAACACCATATATTTT. This translates into CASSFGTGGANTIYF.

This sequence joins TRBV6-2 or TRBV6-3 and TRBJ2-7, with 7 positions matching TRBD1. V was clipped by 4 bases and J by 4 bases; unmatched bases: 7. From germline, CDR1 is MNHEY and CDR2 SVGEGT. The CDR3 is 14 amino acids. CDR3 sequence reads: CASSSPTGTYEQYF. DNA for the CDR3: TGTGCCAGCAGTTCTCCGACAGGGACATACGAGCAGTACTTC.

The chain is built from TRBV3-1 (or the pseudogene TRBV3-2) and TRBJ2-5, with 10 bases fitting TRBD2. The CDR3 extends over 15 amino acids. The germline V gene has CDR1 LGHDT and CDR2 YNNKEL (reference sequence). Trimming cost V 5 bases and J 5 bases; bases outside gene matches: 8. The CDR3 DNA sequence: TGTGCCAGCAGCGATGAGCGGGGGGGCAAGGAGACCCAGTACTTC. Translation: CASSDERGGKETQYF.

V gene TRBV4-2 combines with J gene TRBJ2-7, with 10 bases fitting TRBD2. The V gene's germline CDR1 is LGHNA and CDR2 YNFKEQ. J was trimmed by 7 bases and V by 4 bases; bases with no gene match: 13. This CDR3 spans 16 amino acids. CDR3 protein: CASSRDSGGTLREQYF. In DNA, the CDR3 is TGTGCCAGCAGCCGGGATAGCGGGGGGACTCTTAGGGAGCAGTACTTC.

V is TRBV5-1 and J is TRBJ1-3; 7 bases match TRBD1. The CDR3 totals 14 residues. From germline, CDR1 is SGHRS and CDR2 YFSETQ. The ends lost 4 bases at V and 0 bases at J; junction bases unmatched: 1. The CDR3 loop is CASSRDSSGNTIYF. CDR3 in DNA: TGCGCCAGCAGCCGGGACAGCTCTGGAAACACCATATATTTT.

V usage is TRBV11-2 and J usage is TRBJ1-2; tentatively, D is TRBD1 (5 bases). CDR1 and CDR2 from the germline V gene are SGHAT and FQNNGV. V lost 5 bases and J lost 3, with 16 bases in between. The CDR3 spans 15 residues. The CDR3 protein is CASSTSQAGDYGYTF. The CDR3 DNA is TGTGCCAGCAGCACTTCACAGGCGGGGGACTATGGCTACACCTTC. Drawing the rest from reference TRBV11-2 and TRBJ1-2, the complete variable domain is EAGVAQSPRYKIIEKRQSVAFWCNPISGHATLYWYQQILGQGPKLLIQFQNNGVVDDSQLPKDRFSAERLKGVDSTLKIQPAKLEDSAVYLCASSTSQAGDYGYTFGSGTRLTVV.

This rearrangement joins TRBV5-1 to TRBJ2-1, with 9 nucleotides matching TRBD2. The J segment lost 1 base and the V segment lost 7 bases, leaving 3 bases of the junction unmatched. The CDR3 totals 14 residues. Germline V gives CDR1 SGHRS, CDR2 YFSETQ. The DNA for the CDR3 is TGCGCCAGCTTAAGCGGGGGGTCCTACAATGAGCAGTTCTTC. Amino acids: CASLSGGSYNEQFF.

The V gene is TRBV5-6, the J gene TRBJ1-4; no clear D gene. Trimming cost V 1 base and J 2 bases, with 12 bases left between them. Germline values: CDR1 SGHDT, CDR2 YYEEEE. The CDR3 has 16 residues. This CDR3 reads CASSLNQLATNEKLFF. The CDR3 DNA is TGTGCCAGCAGCTTGAACCAACTTGCCACTAATGAAAAACTGTTTTTT.

V usage is TRBV7-2 and J usage is TRBJ1-1; 7 nucleotides match TRBD1. This CDR3 has 14 residues. The germline CDR1 and CDR2 sequences are SGHTA and FQGNSA. The J segment lost 5 bases and the V segment lost 2 bases, leaving 5 bases of the junction unmatched. CDR3 in DNA: TGTGCCAGCAGCTTACTACAGGGGACTACTGAAGCTTTCTTT. As protein: CASSLLQGTTEAFF.

The chain recombines TRBV19 with TRBJ2-3; 8 bases align to TRBD1. The J segment lost 3 bases and the V segment lost 5 bases, leaving 4 bases of the junction unmatched. In germline, CDR1 is LNHDA, CDR2 SQIVND (reference sequence). The CDR3 has 14 amino acids. CDR3 residues: CASSPDRATDTQYF. For the CDR3, the DNA is TGTGCCAGTAGTCCGGACAGGGCGACAGATACGCAGTATTTT.

J is TRBJ1-4 and V is TRBV7-8; a weak D match, TRBD1 (6 bases). Between the trimmed V and J ends, which lost 5 bases and 8 bases, there was a span of 15 bases. This CDR3 region has 14 residues. The germline V gene encodes CDR1 SGHVS and CDR2 FQNEAQ. CDR3 region: CASSPQQGGEKLFF. The CDR3 DNA is TGTGCCAGCAGCCCCCAACAGGGTGGGGAAAAACTGTTTTTT. Combining the CDR3 with reference TRBV7-8 and TRBJ1-4 gives the whole variable domain GAGVSQSPRYKVAKRGQDVALRCDPISGHVSLFWYQQALGQGPEFLTYFQNEAQLDKSGLPSDRFFAERPEGSVSTLKIQRTQQEDSAVYLCASSPQQGGEKLFFGSGTQLSVL.

The V and J genes are TRBV10-3 and TRBJ2-1; TRBD2 matches 9 bases. The germline V gene has CDR1 ENHRY and CDR2 SYGVKD. V trimming: 3 bases; J trimming: 2 bases; junction bases outside the gene matches: 8. The CDR3 length is 17 residues. The CDR3 DNA is TGTGCCATCAGTGATTTGGCTAGCGGGGTAGCCTACAATGAGCAGTTCTTC. It translates to CAISDLASGVAYNEQFF.

This clone was found a few times. V is TRBV29-1 and J is TRBJ1-2; D is possibly TRBD1 (5 bases). The ends were cut back, 5 bases at V and 2 bases at J, with 18 bases in the middle. Per the germline V gene, CDR1 is SQVTM and CDR2 is ANQGSEA. The CDR3 runs 15 residues. The CDR3 region is CSVYPIQGENYGYTF. Written as DNA, the CDR3 is TGCAGCGTTTACCCCATCCAAGGGGAAAACTATGGCTACACCTTC.

This rearrangement joins TRBV2 to TRBJ2-3; 7 positions agree with TRBD2. The V segment lost 4 bases and the J segment 6 bases; nucleotides outside the gene matches: 16. The CDR3 is made up of 17 amino acids. The germline V gene encodes CDR1 SNHLY and CDR2 FYNNEI. CDR3 DNA: TGTGCCAGCAGTGGCTCGAGGGAGCGGGGTTCCTTGGATACGCAGTATTTT. Its translation is CASSGSRERGSLDTQYF.

This clone appeared once. The chain is built from TRBV3-1 (or the pseudogene TRBV3-2) and TRBJ2-3; TRBD2 matches 12 bases. The CDR3 length is 18 residues. Germline CDR1 is LGHDT and CDR2 is YNNKEL (reference sequence). J was trimmed by 0 bases and V by 0 bases; bases with no gene match: 4. In nucleotides, the CDR3 is TGTGCCAGCAGCCAAGACCCAACTAGCGGGGGGAGCACAGATACGCAGTATTTT. It specifies CASSQDPTSGGSTDTQYF.

CDR3 nucleotides: TGTGCCAGCAGCTTAGCGGGAGGGGAGCTGTTTTTT. It codes for CASSLAGGELFF. This chain joins TRBV11-3 and TRBJ2-2; possibly TRBD2 for D (5 bases). V lost 1 base and J 8 bases, leaving 5 bases between the germline ends. This CDR3 comprises 12 residues. Germline loops: CDR1 SGHNT, CDR2 YENEEA.

The chain uses TRBV7-9 and TRBJ1-2; D ambiguous. The germline V gene encodes CDR1 SEHNR and CDR2 FQNEAQ (reference sequence). The CDR3 loop spans 14 amino acids. Trimming removed 3 bases at V and 3 bases at J, with 11 bases between. DNA of the CDR3: TGTGCCAGCAGCTTTAGGGCCGGGGACTATGGCTACACCTTC. Its protein product is CASSFRAGDYGYTF.

The CDR3 loop is CASSYLNEQFF. CDR3 sequence (DNA): TGTGCCAGCAGTTATCTCAATGAGCAGTTCTTC. The gene calls are TRBV6-5 and TRBJ2-1, with unresolved D. V lost 3 bases and J lost 6, with 3 bases in between. Germline loops: CDR1 MNHEY, CDR2 SVGAGI. The CDR3 loop spans 11 amino acids.

The V and J genes are TRBV7-3 and TRBJ1-1, with 7 bases aligning to TRBD1. With 6 bases clipped from V and 0 bases from J, the junction kept 10 bases outside the gene matches. Germline assignment: CDR1 SGHTA and CDR2 FQGTGA. The CDR3 contains 16 residues. CDR3 nucleotide sequence: TGTGCCAGCAGGTTGACAGGGATCACCTTGAACACTGAAGCTTTCTTT. It translates to CASRLTGITLNTEAFF.

CDR3 in amino acids: CSVLDRGSGNQPQHF. CDR3 DNA: TGCAGCGTTCTGGACAGGGGGTCAGGCAATCAGCCCCAGCATTTT. This chain uses TRBV29-1 with TRBJ1-5; 10 bases fit TRBD1. J lost 2 bases, V lost 5 bases, and 6 bases had no gene match. The CDR3 consists of 15 residues. The germline V gene encodes CDR1 SQVTM and CDR2 ANQGSEA.

In its sample, this clone ranks as medium-sized. The chain is built from TRBV18 and TRBJ1-2; TRBD1 might be the D (5 bases). The V end was cut by 0 bases, the J end by 8 bases, with 13 bases between. There are 14 residues in the CDR3. Per germline, CDR1 KGHSH and CDR2 LQKENI. In nucleotides, the CDR3 is TGTGCCAGCTCACCACCAGCAGGGCGCTGGGGCTACACCTTC. Protein: CASSPPAGRWGYTF.

The chain recombines TRBV12-3 or TRBV12-4 with TRBJ2-1; TRBD2 might be the D (5 bases). V lost 6 bases and J lost 12, with 12 bases in between. CDR3 length equals 11 residues. The CDR3 region is CASSRGLMQFF. CDR3 DNA sequence: TGTGCCAGCAGCCGCGGACTTATGCAGTTCTTC.

In its sample, this clone was seen a few times. The gene calls are TRBV29-1 and TRBJ1-5, with D maybe TRBD1 (5 bases). V was cut by 4 bases and J by 0 bases, with 7 bases left in between. Germline CDR1 and CDR2: SQVTM and ANQGSEA. CDR3 length equals 13 residues. CDR3 residues: CSVGQNSNQPQHF. The CDR3 DNA reads TGCAGCGTTGGACAGAATAGCAATCAGCCCCAGCATTTT.